The 27 T cell receptor beta chains below come from one sample, sequenced in a study of Graves' ophthalmopathy and Graves' hyperthyroidism. RNA served as the template for amplifying TCR beta CDR3 regions. The authors performed first-round RT-PCR with HTBI primers and then a second-round multiplex PCR. TCRdb redid the calling of the multiplex PCR reads with MiXCR, one entry per CDR3 protein. The sample consists of about 740,000 distinct CDR3 sequences, 35% to 50% of them appearing once. Sequenced input: peripheral blood. These receptors originate from an adult man with Graves' ophthalmopathy.

The chain links TRBV29-1 to TRBJ1-1, with D possibly being TRBD1 (5 bases). CDR1 is SQVTM, CDR2 ANQGSEA, per germline. With 8 bases removed from V and 1 base from J, the gap between germline ends came to 14 bases. There are 13 residues in the CDR3. The chain's CDR3 is CSSYRQRNTEAFF. The CDR3 bases are TGCAGCAGTTACAGACAGAGGAACACTGAAGCTTTCTTT.

The chain couples TRBV27 to TRBJ2-5; 10 nucleotides match TRBD1. V was clipped by 2 bases and J by 5 bases; unmatched bases: 2. The CDR3 totals 14 residues. Germline CDR1 MNHEY, CDR2 SMNVEV (reference sequence). The CDR3 DNA sequence: TGTGCCAGCAGTTTAGGGACAGGGGCGGAGACCCAGTACTTC. It codes for CASSLGTGAETQYF.

The V and J genes are TRBV29-1 and TRBJ2-6; a weak D match, TRBD1 (6 bases). Trimming cost V 6 bases and J 4 bases, with 13 bases left between them. The CDR3 consists of 14 residues. Germline V gives CDR1 SQVTM, CDR2 ANQGSEA. For the CDR3, the DNA is TGCAGCGTGTTGGGCGGACAGGGGGCCAACGTCCTGACTTTC. Its translation is CSVLGGQGANVLTF. The entire variable domain, with the rest obtained from reference TRBV29-1 and TRBJ2-6, is as follows: SAVISQKPSRDICQRGTSLTIQCQVDSQVTMMFWYRQQPGQSLTLIATANQGSEATYESGFVIDKFPISRPNLTFSTLTVSNMSPEDSSIYLCSVLGGQGANVLTFGAGSRLTVL.

There are a few counts of this clonotype. This sequence joins TRBV7-2 and TRBJ2-7, with 11 positions matching TRBD2. V shed 6 bases, J shed 3 bases, and the junction held 7 bases outside the gene matches. The germline CDR1 and CDR2 sequences are SGHTA and FQGNSA. CDR3 size: 15 residues. As DNA, the CDR3 is TGTGCCAGCAGTCTTACTAGCGGGAGTGGCTACGAGCAGTACTTC. Its translation: CASSLTSGSGYEQYF.

Regarding this clonotype: A much more abundant neighbour one base away suggests this may be a read error. The rearrangement uses TRBV9 and TRBJ1-2; D is unclear. Trimming removed 0 bases at V and 8 bases at J, with 11 bases between. There are 13 residues in the CDR3. The germline gives CDR1 SGDLS, CDR2 YYNGEE. CDR3: CASSVAAGRGYTF. CDR3 sequence (DNA): TGTGCCAGCAGCGTAGCTGCAGGTCGGGGCTACACCTTC.

This clonotype was counted between two and nine times. The chain couples TRBV10-3 to TRBJ2-7; 8 positions agree with TRBD2. The germline CDR1 and CDR2 sequences are ENHRY and SYGVKD. CDR3 length: 14 residues. V lost 4 bases and J lost 1; bases outside the gene matches: 3. In DNA form, the CDR3 reads TGTGCCATCAGTGTTAGCGGGGCGTCCTACGAGCAGTACTTC. Protein sequence: CAISVSGASYEQYF.

This clonotype showed up many times. The rearrangement uses TRBV2 and TRBJ2-7; 7 bases fit TRBD1. Per the germline V gene, CDR1 is SNHLY and CDR2 is FYNNEI. V lost 6 bases, J lost 2 bases, and 7 bases stayed unmatched. The CDR3 length is 14 residues. CDR3 residues: CASSGDRPTYEQYF. CDR3 nucleotide sequence: TGTGCCAGCAGCGGGGACAGACCGACCTACGAGCAGTACTTC. Full variable domain (remainder filled in from reference TRBV2 and TRBJ2-7): EPEVTQTPSHQVTQMGQEVILRCVPISNHLYFYWYRQILGQKVEFLVSFYNNEISEKSEIFDDQFSVERPDGSNFTLKIRSTKLEDSAMYFCASSGDRPTYEQYFGPGTRLTVT.

This clonotype was found a few times. This chain connects TRBV12-3 or TRBV12-4 to TRBJ2-5, with TRBD1 matching 9 bases. The CDR3 length is 14 residues. The J segment lost 4 bases and the V segment lost 6 bases, leaving 6 bases of the junction unmatched. This CDR3 is CASSLMGQGETQYF. CDR3 DNA sequence: TGTGCCAGCAGCCTCATGGGACAGGGAGAGACCCAGTACTTC.

The rearrangement uses TRBV7-3 and TRBJ2-7; 7 nucleotides line up with TRBD1. The closer fit of TRBJ2-1 to the DNA end suggests the J call may be wrong. This CDR3 comprises 14 residues. Germline-derived CDR1 and CDR2 are SGHTA and FQGTGA. CDR3 nucleotides: TGTGCCAGCAGCTTAGTTACAGGGGACAATGAGCAGTTCTTC. Its translation is CASSLVTGDNEQFF.

The chain employs TRBV25-1 and TRBJ2-2; 9 bases agree with TRBD1. After removal of 5 bases from V and 5 bases from J, the junction contained 15 bases not matched to a gene. The CDR3 has 18 residues. Germline CDR1 reads MGHDK; CDR2 reads SYGVNS. CDR3 in amino acids: CASSLTMRTGVRTGELFF. The CDR3 DNA reads TGTGCCAGCAGTCTCACCATGCGGACAGGGGTGCGTACCGGGGAGCTGTTTTTT.

This clonotype showed up just a few times. The CDR3 spells CSARNMDRGGVGTEAFF. CDR3 nucleotides: TGCAGTGCTAGAAACATGGACAGGGGAGGGGTAGGAACTGAAGCTTTCTTT. The chain couples TRBV20-1 to TRBJ1-1, with 9 bases aligning to TRBD1. With 2 bases clipped from V and 5 bases from J, the junction kept 15 bases outside the gene matches. Germline V gives CDR1 DFQATT, CDR2 SNEGSKA (reference sequence). The CDR3 loop spans 17 amino acids.

This clonotype was found a few times. This rearrangement joins TRBV14 to TRBJ2-2; D may be TRBD1 (6 bases). V gave up 5 bases and J gave up 0 bases, with 16 bases separating them. Germline V CDR1 and CDR2: SGHDN, FVKESK. The CDR3 length is 17 residues. The DNA for the CDR3 is TGTGCCAGCAGCTATCGAAACAGGGTGACGAACACCGGGGAGCTGTTTTTT. Amino acid sequence: CASSYRNRVTNTGELFF.

Note on this clonotype: Being one base from a much bigger clone, this may be a read error. The V gene is TRBV9, the J gene TRBJ1-3, with D possibly TRBD1 on 5 matching bases. The CDR3 covers 15 residues. From germline, CDR1 is SGDLS and CDR2 YYNGEE. The CDR3 region has the DNA TGTGCCAGCAGCCCAGACAGCTTCTCTGGAAGCACCATATATTTT. Translated, it gives CASSPDSFSGSTIYF.

There are a few counts of this clonotype. One junction end disagrees with the germline gene, perhaps due to a read error. The V and J genes are TRBV7-9 and TRBJ1-6, with a possible D match to TRBD1 (5 bases). The CDR3 covers 15 residues. Germline-derived CDR1 and CDR2 are SEHNR and FQNEAQ (reference sequence). CDR3 bases: TGCGCCAGCGCGGAGGACGTCGAGAGGGGTTCACCCCTCCACTTT. Translating it yields CASAEDVERGSPLHF.

The chain employs TRBV20-1 and TRBJ1-1; TRBD1 matches at 11 bases. CDR3 size: 14 residues. From germline, CDR1 is DFQATT and CDR2 SNEGSKA (reference sequence). After removal of 5 bases from V and 1 base from J, the junction contained 3 bases not matched to a gene. CDR3 coding DNA: TGCAGTGCTCTCGGACAGGGGGCGAACACTGAAGCTTTCTTT. Residues: CSALGQGANTEAFF.

This clonotype showed up many times. This chain uses TRBV7-2 with TRBJ1-1, with D tentatively TRBD1 (6 bases). Germline CDR1 and CDR2: SGHTA and FQGNSA. Trimming pared 6 bases from V and 1 base from J, leaving 15 bases between. The CDR3 loop spans 15 amino acids. The CDR3 nucleotides read TGTGCCAGCAGGCTACAGGGAACCACGAACACTGAAGCTTTCTTT. Translation: CASRLQGTTNTEAFF.

This clonotype was seen more than once but under ten times. The junction departs from the called germline gene at one end, perhaps through a read error. V gene TRBV10-3 combines with J gene TRBJ1-1; D ambiguous. CDR1 is ENHRY, CDR2 SYGVKD, per germline. CDR3 length: 14 amino acids. This CDR3 reads CASSYSKVDTEAFF. In DNA form, the CDR3 reads TGTGCCAGCAGTTACTCGAAGGTGGACACTGAAGCTTTCTTT.

This clonotype was counted many times. The genes are TRBV7-8 and TRBJ1-5; D is unclear. This CDR3 contains 13 residues. Trimming removed 2 bases from V and 7 bases from J, with 9 bases in between. CDR1 and CDR2 (germline): SGHVS, FQNEAQ. CDR3 protein: CASSLKVGQPQHF. The CDR3 DNA follows: TGTGCCAGCAGCTTAAAAGTAGGACAGCCCCAGCATTTT.

In this sample, this clonotype turned up many times. The rearrangement uses TRBV2 and TRBJ1-2, with 7 bases aligning to TRBD1. CDR1 is SNHLY, CDR2 FYNNEI, per germline. CDR3 length: 14 residues. J was trimmed by 10 bases and V by 6 bases; bases with no gene match: 14. The DNA of the CDR3 is TGTGCCAGCAGGTCGACAGAGGGGGCGTATTCCTACACCTTC. It is translated as CASRSTEGAYSYTF.

This clonotype was picked up a small number of times. The J gene is TRBJ2-7, the V gene TRBV11-3, with D perhaps TRBD2 (5 bases). The V gene lost 4 bases and the J gene lost 0 bases, with 13 bases spanning the gap. The CDR3 sequence is 15 residues long. The germline CDR1 and CDR2 sequences are SGHNT and YENEEA. CDR3 protein: CASSSLVMRSYEQYF. The CDR3 DNA follows: TGTGCCAGCAGCTCACTAGTGATGCGCTCCTACGAGCAGTACTTC.

This clonotype was recorded once. V usage is TRBV7-9 and J usage is TRBJ2-7, with TRBD2 matching 11 bases. Germline CDR1 reads SEHNR; CDR2 reads FQNEAQ (reference sequence). This CDR3 has 18 amino acids. The trim removed 3 bases at V and 0 bases at J, leaving 10 bases unmatched. The CDR3 spells CASSLFTSGSGDSYEQYF. The CDR3 DNA reads TGTGCCAGCAGCTTGTTTACTAGCGGGAGTGGCGACTCCTACGAGCAGTACTTC.

This clonotype was found many times. The rearrangement uses TRBV7-2 and TRBJ1-1; D not certain. V lost 8 bases and J 1 base, leaving 17 bases between the germline ends. Germline CDR1 is SGHTA and CDR2 is FQGNSA. The CDR3 runs to 15 residues. In DNA, the CDR3 is TGTGCCAGCCGTCGATCCCATCTCAAGAACACTGAAGCTTTCTTT. Protein: CASRRSHLKNTEAFF.

The chain links TRBV6-5 to TRBJ1-6, with a possible D match to TRBD1 (5 bases). CDR1 is MNHEY and CDR2 is SVGAGI in the germline V gene. With 0 bases removed from V and 12 bases from J, the gap between germline ends came to 12 bases. The CDR3 consists of 14 residues. The DNA for the CDR3 is TGTGCCAGCAGTTACTCGGCAGGGTTCGAACCCCTCCACTTT. Its translation is CASSYSAGFEPLHF.

This clonotype was seen many times. The V and J genes are TRBV10-3 and TRBJ1-1; D ambiguous. The CDR3 length is 13 residues. Trimming cost V 10 bases and J 5 bases, with 17 bases left between them. Germline V lookup: CDR1 ENHRY, CDR2 SYGVKD. This CDR3 reads CATTSDPRTEAFF. The CDR3 nucleotides read TGTGCCACCACCTCTGACCCGAGGACTGAAGCTTTCTTT.

The J gene is TRBJ2-7, the V gene TRBV15; D is perhaps TRBD2 (5 bases). Per germline, CDR1 LNHNV and CDR2 YYDKDF (reference sequence). Trimming took off 3 bases at V and 3 bases at J, with 15 bases between the two ends. The CDR3 runs 15 residues. This CDR3 is CATSSLAVRDYEQYF. For the CDR3, the DNA is TGTGCCACCAGCAGTTTAGCCGTTCGGGACTACGAGCAGTACTTC. The full variable domain, its missing parts supplied by reference TRBV15 and TRBJ2-7, is DAMVIQNPRYQVTQFGKPVTLSCSQTLNHNVMYWYQQKSSQAPKLLFHYYDKDFNNEADTPDNFQSRRPNTSFCFLDIRSPGLGDTAMYLCATSSLAVRDYEQYFGPGTRLTVT.

The rearrangement links TRBV5-1 to TRBJ1-2; 7 bases fit TRBD1. The CDR3 is 15 amino acids. Trimming cost V 2 bases and J 4 bases; bases outside gene matches: 8. Germline values: CDR1 SGHRS, CDR2 YFSETQ. This CDR3 reads CASSLRDSYPYGYTF. In DNA form, the CDR3 reads TGCGCCAGCAGCTTACGGGACAGTTATCCCTATGGCTACACCTTC. Full variable domain (missing parts from reference TRBV5-1 and TRBJ1-2): KAGVTQTPRYLIKTRGQQVTLSCSPISGHRSVSWYQQTPGQGLQFLFEYFSETQRNKGNFPGRFSGRQFSNSRSEMNVSTLELGDSALYLCASSLRDSYPYGYTFGSGTRLTVV.

This clonotype was detected many times. DNA for the CDR3: TGTGCCATCAATCCCGACCCGGACAGAGCCTACGAGCAGTACTTC. It codes for CAINPDPDRAYEQYF. This sequence joins TRBV10-3 and TRBJ2-7; TRBD1 might be the D (6 bases). CDR3 length equals 15 residues. Germline lookup yields CDR1 ENHRY and CDR2 SYGVKD. V was cut by 7 bases and J by 2 bases, with 18 bases left in between.